The 19 T cell receptor beta chains listed next were all sequenced from one sample in a study of CD8+CD57+ T cells in acquired aplastic anemia. The template for TCR beta VDJ and CDR3 sequence profiling was genomic DNA. TCRdb reprocessed the reads via MiXCR and lists one record per CDR3 protein. The profile shows 100,000 to 150,000 distinct CDR3 sequences, over 45% of them singletons. Sequencing was performed on sorted CD4+, CD8+, or CD8+CD57+ T cells (not recorded which) from PBMCs. The receptors originated from a human donor in good health, serving as a control.

The chain recombines TRBV29-1 with TRBJ1-2; D uncertain. V dropped 1 base and J dropped 3 bases, with 15 bases sitting between them. Germline V gene data show CDR1 as SQVTM and CDR2 as ANQGSEA. The CDR3 contains 15 residues. As DNA, the CDR3 is TGCAGCGTTGAAGCTGTCCGGGATTTAGACTATGGCTACACCTTC. Its protein is CSVEAVRDLDYGYTF.

This clonotype was counted once. The V call is TRBV25-1, the J call TRBJ2-2; no clear D. Trimming took off 3 bases at V and 1 base at J, with 12 bases between the two ends. Germline CDR1 is MGHDK and CDR2 is SYGVNS. The length of the CDR3 is 16 residues. CDR3 amino acids: CASSDFAGGNTGELFF. The CDR3 DNA follows: TGTGCCAGCAGTGATTTTGCAGGCGGGAACACCGGGGAGCTGTTTTTT. Drawing the rest from reference TRBV25-1 and TRBJ2-2, the complete variable domain is EADIYQTPRYLVIGTGKKITLECSQTMGHDKMYWYQQDPGMELHLIHYSYGVNSTEKGDLSSESTVSRIRTEHFPLTLESARPSHTSQYLCASSDFAGGNTGELFFGEGSRLTVL.

The J gene is TRBJ1-3, the V gene TRBV29-1, with 9 bases fitting TRBD1. V trimming: 4 bases; J trimming: 8 bases; junction bases outside the gene matches: 6. The germline V gene has CDR1 SQVTM and CDR2 ANQGSEA. The length of the CDR3 is 13 residues. CDR3 sequence (DNA): TGCAGCGTTGGGGACAGGGTGGAGGACACCATATATTTT. Its translation: CSVGDRVEDTIYF.

This clonotype appeared once. A much bigger clone sits one base away, suggesting this may be a read error. The chain recombines TRBV20-1 with TRBJ2-2; 12 positions match TRBD2. V lost 5 bases to trimming and J lost 6 bases; unmatched junction nucleotides: 4. Germline V CDR1 and CDR2: DFQATT, SNEGSKA (reference sequence). The CDR3 totals 14 residues. CDR3: CSAPPSGGAGELFF. The CDR3 DNA reads as TGCAGTGCTCCCCCTAGCGGGGGGGCCGGGGAGCTGTTTTTT.

The rearrangement joins TRBV10-3 to TRBJ1-3; possibly TRBD1 for D (5 bases). Deletions cut 6 bases from V and 14 bases from J, with 20 bases between. The CDR3 runs 13 residues. Germline V gene lookup returns CDR1 ENHRY and CDR2 SYGVKD. The CDR3 region is CAIRSVQGSSVYF. The DNA of the CDR3 is TGTGCCATCAGGTCCGTTCAGGGCTCCAGCGTATATTTT.

The chain joins TRBV20-1 to TRBJ2-3, with D possibly called TRBD1 or TRBD2 (5 bases each). CDR1 is DFQATT and CDR2 is SNEGSKA in the germline V gene (reference sequence). Trimming took 1 base from V and 6 from J, leaving 5 bases between them. The CDR3 runs 11 residues. The CDR3 DNA reads as TGCAGTGCTAGAGGGGGGGATACGCAGTATTTT. Its translation is CSARGGDTQYF.

This clonotype was picked up many times. The rearrangement joins TRBV14 to TRBJ1-1, with TRBD1 identical over 9 bases. CDR1 and CDR2 (germline): SGHDN, FVKESK. The CDR3 contains 15 residues. V lost 4 bases and J lost 0; bases outside the gene matches: 3. CDR3 sequence (DNA): TGTGCCAGCAGCCCCTGGACAGGGGTGAACACTGAAGCTTTCTTT. Translated, it gives CASSPWTGVNTEAFF.

The chain is built from TRBV20-1 and TRBJ2-2; D is undetermined. In germline, CDR1 is DFQATT, CDR2 SNEGSKA (reference sequence). V was clipped by 0 bases and J by 3 bases, with 8 bases between them. The CDR3 totals 14 residues. CDR3 bases: TGCAGTGCTAGAGATTTTAGGGACACCGGGGAGCTGTTTTTT. This sequence encodes CSARDFRDTGELFF.

This clonotype was seen many times. This chain links TRBV20-1 with TRBJ2-5; 8 bases align to TRBD1. V shed 5 bases and J 4 bases; nucleotides not matched to a gene: 12. CDR1 DFQATT and CDR2 SNEGSKA come from the germline V gene (reference sequence). The CDR3 covers 15 residues. DNA for the CDR3: TGCAGTGCTCCCCGTCCGGGACAGGTACCAGAGACCCAGTACTTC. This sequence encodes CSAPRPGQVPETQYF.

The chain links TRBV11-1 to TRBJ1-1; 9 bases agree with TRBD1. This CDR3 is 13 amino acids long. Germline CDR1 and CDR2: SGHAT and FQDESV (reference sequence). The V segment lost 5 bases and the J segment 8 bases; nucleotides outside the gene matches: 6. The CDR3 bases are TGTGCCAGCAGCGCAGGACAGGGGCTGGAAGCTTTCTTT. Residues: CASSAGQGLEAFF.

Notes on this clonotype: At one of its ends the junction is not consistent with the germline gene, which may arise from a read error. The rearrangement links TRBV7-3 to TRBJ2-5; TRBD1 aligns across 7 bases. Germline-derived CDR1 and CDR2 are SGHTA and FQGTGA. The CDR3 extends over 14 amino acids. As DNA, the CDR3 is TGTGCCAGCAGCTTGGCCGACAGGGTGGAGACCCAGCACTTC. Its translation: CASSLADRVETQHF.

This clonotype was observed a few times. The chain is built from TRBV20-1 and TRBJ1-5, with 9 bases identical to TRBD1. The germline V gene encodes CDR1 DFQATT and CDR2 SNEGSKA (reference sequence). CDR3 size: 15 residues. With 0 bases clipped from V and 6 bases from J, the junction kept 6 bases outside the gene matches. CDR3 region: CSAREVDRGSQPQHF. Written as DNA, the CDR3 is TGCAGTGCTAGAGAGGTGGACAGGGGAAGTCAGCCCCAGCATTTT.

Comments on this clonotype: A read error may be the cause here, since a much bigger clone is one base away. This chain uses TRBV6-2 or TRBV6-3 with TRBJ1-5; D remains ambiguous. CDR3 size: 16 residues. CDR1 and CDR2 from the germline V gene are MNHEY and SVGEGT. The CDR3 reads CASGYSPFSGNQPQHF. The CDR3 coding sequence is TGTGCCAGCGGTTACTCGCCTTTCTCAGGCAATCAGCCCCAGCATTTT.

This clonotype was detected once. The chain joins TRBV25-1 to TRBJ2-5; 11 nucleotides align to TRBD2. The length of the CDR3 is 14 residues. CDR1 and CDR2 (germline): MGHDK, SYGVNS. With V trimmed by 11 bases and J by 2 bases, 7 bases remained unmatched. CDR3 coding DNA: TGTGCCGTCCTGCGGACTAGCGGGCAAGAGACCCAGTACTTC. It translates to CAVLRTSGQETQYF.

With regard to this clonotype: Because the CDR3 is missing its conserved closing phenylalanine or tryptophan, this is likely a read error. No DNA is shown, since the ends of the CDR3 on it are uncertain; the CDR3 is the one TCRdb lists. The CDR3 is CASSESGQGLT. This chain joins TRBV10-1 and TRBJ2-7; TRBD2 is the table's D call, not checked against the DNA. Per germline, CDR1 WNHNN and CDR2 SYGVQD (reference sequence). The CDR3 is 11 residues long, counting both termini.

This clonotype was observed many times. The gene calls are TRBV4-1 and TRBJ1-5; 7 positions agree with TRBD1. Looked up from germline, CDR1 is MGHRA and CDR2 is YSYEKL. The length of the CDR3 is 15 residues. The junction had 7 bases not matched to a gene; V was cut back by 5 bases and J by 3 bases. The CDR3 reads CASSAVTGHNQPQHF. The CDR3 DNA follows: TGCGCCAGCAGCGCCGTGACAGGGCACAATCAGCCCCAGCATTTT.

This clonotype was seen at least ten times. This chain links TRBV20-1 with TRBJ1-1; D uncertain. This CDR3 comprises 11 residues. CDR1 and CDR2 (germline): DFQATT, SNEGSKA (reference sequence). V was clipped by 1 base and J by 11 bases, with 11 bases between them. The CDR3 sequence: CSARVPLGAFF. CDR3 in DNA: TGCAGTGCTAGAGTCCCCCTAGGGGCTTTCTTT.

Regarding this clonotype: One base away lies a much larger clone, so this may be a sequencing read error. The V gene is TRBV12-3 or TRBV12-4, the J gene TRBJ1-1; no clear D gene. CDR3 length equals 15 residues. Here the CDR3 DNA reads TGTGCCAGCACCATAACGAGCCCTGGGGTCACTGAAGCTCTCTTT. It codes for CASTITSPGVTEALF.

At least ten counts were recorded for this clonotype. J is TRBJ2-7 and V is TRBV18; D may be TRBD1 (6 bases). Per the germline V gene, CDR1 is KGHSH and CDR2 is LQKENI. This CDR3 contains 14 residues. The V end was cut by 3 bases, the J end by 7 bases, with 16 bases between. The CDR3 sequence is CASSPPGTRVEQYF. The CDR3 nucleotides are TGTGCCAGCTCACCCCCCGGGACACGGGTTGAGCAGTACTTC.